A selection of T cell receptor beta chains follows, all from one sample in a study of CD8+CD57+ T cells in acquired aplastic anemia. Each CDR3 protein is one row after TCRdb ran MiXCR on the reads. The data show roughly 58,000 distinct CDR3 sequences, roughly 54% seen once. Sequenced: sorted CD4+, CD8+, or CD8+CD57+ T cells (not recorded which) from PBMCs. The receptors originated from a human donor in good health, serving as a control. Both conserved end residues are part of each CDR3. D genes are given only for firm matches. The size of a clone is reported for some rows only, either as once, few or many, or as a class for expanded clones.

>-|-|TRBV29-1|TRBJ1-2
CSVYRDGYGYTF
TGCAGCGTCTACAGGGACGGCTATGGCTACACCTTC
>TRBD1|-|TRBV19|TRBJ2-7
CASSDRDSPYEQYF
TGTGCCAGTAGTGATAGGGACAGCCCCTACGAGCAGTACTTC
>TRBD2|many|TRBV20-1|TRBJ2-5
CSAMSSGRETQYF
TGCAGTGCTATGTCTAGCGGGAGGGAGACCCAGTACTTC
>-|-|TRBV19|TRBJ1-1
CASSIAALTTEAFF
TGTGCCAGTAGTATCGCGGCCCTAACCACTGAAGCTTTCTTT
>-|many|TRBV6-1|TRBJ1-2
CASLEGQDGYTF
TGTGCCAGCCTGGAGGGGCAGGATGGCTACACCTTC
>-|-|TRBV7-6|TRBJ2-7
CASSLQGGHYEQYF
TGTGCCAGCAGCCTCCAGGGGGGACACTACGAGCAGTACTTC
>TRBD1|-|TRBV20-1|TRBJ1-3
CSARTGVSGNTIYF
TGCAGTGCTAGGACAGGGGTGTCGGGAAACACCATATATTTT
>-|-|TRBV3-1|TRBJ2-1
CASSQADSNEQFF
TGTGCCAGCAGCCAAGCGGATTCGAATGAGCAGTTCTTC
>-|-|TRBV10-1|TRBJ2-3
CTSDPGLDTQYF
TGCACCAGTGATCCAGGGTTAGATACGCAGTATTTT
>TRBD1|-|TRBV19|TRBJ1-5
CASSPKADRALNQPQHF
TGTGCCAGTAGTCCTAAAGCCGACAGGGCGCTCAATCAGCCCCAGCATTTT
>TRBD2|-|TRBV15|TRBJ2-3
CATSSPTSGSTDTQYF
TGTGCCACCAGCAGCCCGACTAGCGGGTCGACAGATACGCAGTATTTT
>-|medium-sized|TRBV2|TRBJ2-3
CASKPGTDTQYF
TGTGCCAGCAAACCAGGAACGGATACGCAGTATTTT
>TRBD1|once|TRBV19|TRBJ1-1
CASSPRQGRRTEAFF
TGTGCCAGTAGTCCCAGACAGGGGCGGCGGACTGAAGCTTTCTTT
>-|-|TRBV7-8|TRBJ1-5
CASSLVASSNQPQHF
TGTGCCAGCAGTTTAGTGGCCAGCAGCAATCAGCCCCAGCATTTT
>-|-|TRBV7-6|TRBJ1-2
CASSRDRHTF
TGTGCCAGCAGCCGGGACCGGCACACCTTC
>TRBD2|few|TRBV15|TRBJ2-1
CATSGRTSGYNEQFF
TGTGCCACCAGCGGAAGGACTAGCGGTTACAATGAGCAGTTCTTC
>TRBD1|-|TRBV25-1|TRBJ2-7
CASRGQGSHEQYF
TGTGCCAGCAGAGGACAGGGGTCCCACGAGCAGTACTTC
>TRBD2|-|TRBV19|TRBJ2-7
CASSAQTAGTYEQYF
TGTGCCAGTAGTGCGCAGACAGCGGGAACCTACGAGCAGTACTTC
>-|many|TRBV2|TRBJ2-1
CASSGTVRGYNEQFF
TGTGCCAGCAGTGGGACGGTGAGGGGTTACAATGAGCAGTTCTTC
>-|-|TRBV2|TRBJ2-3
CASSSDSTDTQYF
TGTGCCAGCAGTTCGGACAGCACAGATACGCAGTATTTT
>-|-|TRBV7-9|TRBJ1-1
CAGAGGTNTEAFF
TGTGCCGGGGCGGGGGGCACCAACACTGAAGCTTTCTTT
>TRBD2|-|TRBV10-3|TRBJ2-1
CAIGAGAGWGNEQFF
TGTGCCATCGGGGCTGGAGCGGGGTGGGGCAATGAGCAGTTCTTC
>-|-|TRBV14|TRBJ1-3
CASSPSMAGNTIYF
TGTGCCAGCAGCCCAAGCATGGCCGGAAACACCATATATTTT
>-|many|TRBV5-1|TRBJ2-3
CASSTEGDTQYF
TGCGCCAGCAGTACAGAAGGTGATACGCAGTATTTT
>TRBD1|-|TRBV29-1|TRBJ2-7
CSVRTGAYEQYF
TGCAGCGTGAGGACAGGGGCCTACGAGCAGTACTTC
>-|many|TRBV11-2|TRBJ2-1
CASSAGNWAGRNNEQFF
TGTGCCAGCAGCGCAGGGAACTGGGCAGGGAGGAACAATGAGCAGTTCTTC
>-|-|TRBV25-1|TRBJ2-1
CASSDFNGGPLTDNEQFF
TGTGCCAGCAGCGATTTTAACGGGGGCCCCTTAACGGACAATGAGCAGTTCTTC
>-|many|TRBV4-3|TRBJ1-6
CASSQDLLPGDNSPLHF
TGCGCCAGCAGCCAAGATCTCCTACCAGGGGATAATTCACCCCTCCACTTT
>-|-|TRBV7-6|TRBJ2-5
CASSLSIQETQYF
TGTGCCAGCAGCTTAAGTATCCAAGAGACCCAGTACTTC
>-|many|TRBV11-3|TRBJ1-1
CASSLPSQRKLEAFF
TGTGCCAGCAGCTTGCCATCCCAAAGAAAGCTTGAAGCTTTCTTT
>-|-|TRBV29-1|TRBJ2-5
CSVGSGQSQPQYF
TGCAGCGTTGGGTCGGGACAAAGTCAGCCCCAGTACTTC
>TRBD2|many|TRBV5-1|TRBJ2-1
CASSAAGTSGVSSYNEQFF
TGCGCCAGCAGCGCTGCCGGGACTAGCGGGGTTAGCTCCTACAATGAGCAGTTCTTC
>-|-|TRBV20-1|TRBJ2-1
CSARGAVSYNEQFF
TGCAGCGCCCGGGGGGCAGTCTCCTACAATGAGCAGTTCTTC
>-|-|TRBV19|TRBJ2-3
CASSIADTQYF
TGTGCCAGCAGTATTGCGGATACGCAGTATTTT
>-|-|TRBV2|TRBJ1-2
CASMSEGYGYTF
TGTGCCAGCATGTCGGAGGGCTATGGCTACACCTTC
>-|-|TRBV7-9|TRBJ1-2
CASSLNVGGYTF
TGTGCCAGCAGCTTGAACGTGGGTGGCTACACCTTC
>TRBD1|many|TRBV7-8|TRBJ1-1
CASSSRQGRNTEAFF
TGTGCCAGCAGCTCCCGACAGGGAAGGAACACTGAAGCTTTCTTT
>-|many|TRBV10-2|TRBJ1-5
CASTKAGGGQPQHF
TGCGCCAGCACCAAGGCGGGGGGCGGACAGCCCCAGCATTTT
>-|many|TRBV7-9|TRBJ1-2
CAPGQEGRVNGYTF
TGTGCCCCCGGCCAGGAGGGGAGGGTGAATGGCTACACCTTC
>TRBD2|-|TRBV15|TRBJ2-6
CATSRDPSGANVLTF
TGTGCCACCAGCAGAGATCCTAGCGGTGCCAACGTCCTGACTTTC
>-|few|TRBV9|TRBJ2-7
CASSVAAYEQYF
TGTGCCAGCAGCGTAGCGGCCTACGAGCAGTACTTC
>-|-|TRBV2|TRBJ2-3
CASSYRVGDTQYF
TGTGCCAGCAGTTACAGGGTGGGGGATACGCAGTATTTT
>-|-|TRBV20-1|TRBJ2-1
CSASSERGGALEQFF
TGCAGTGCCAGCAGTGAACGGGGTGGGGCCCTTGAGCAGTTCTTC
>TRBD2|many|TRBV12-3/TRBV12-4|TRBJ2-7
CASRATSGRLGEQYF
TGTGCCAGCAGGGCGACTAGCGGGCGATTAGGCGAGCAGTACTTC
>-|once|TRBV7-3|TRBJ1-2
CASSSGGTYGYTF
TGTGCCAGCTCTAGCGGGGGCACCTATGGCTACACCTTC
>-|-|TRBV12-3/TRBV12-4|TRBJ2-7
CASSPPRGSRGYEQYF
TGTGCCAGCAGTCCGCCTCGGGGGAGTAGGGGCTACGAGCAGTACTTC
>-|-|TRBV2|TRBJ1-2
CASMMTGNGYTF
TGTGCCAGCATGATGACAGGAAATGGCTACACCTTC
>-|many|TRBV20-1|TRBJ1-5
CSARWAENQPQHF
TGCAGTGCTAGGTGGGCAGAAAATCAGCCCCAGCATTTT
>-|-|TRBV24-1|TRBJ2-1
CATSDRRSYNEQFF
TGTGCCACCAGTGATAGAAGGTCCTACAATGAGCAGTTCTTC
>TRBD2|-|TRBV15|TRBJ2-5
CASSTGTSGTQYF
TGTGCCAGCAGCACCGGGACTAGCGGGACCCAGTACTTC
>-|many|TRBV6-1|TRBJ2-2
CASSTGMWATGELFF
TGTGCCAGCAGTACAGGGATGTGGGCGACCGGGGAGCTGTTTTTT
>TRBD2|many|TRBV6-5|TRBJ2-3
CASRWLREETQYF
TGTGCCAGCAGGTGGCTCCGGGAGGAAACGCAGTATTTT
>-|many|TRBV6-1|TRBJ2-3
CASKGEIRITDTQYF
TGTGCCAGCAAGGGGGAAATTCGCATAACAGATACGCAGTATTTT
>TRBD1|-|TRBV19|TRBJ2-7
CASSIPGQYYEQYF
TGTGCCAGTAGTATCCCGGGACAGTACTACGAGCAGTACTTC
>TRBD1|once|TRBV24-1|TRBJ2-1
CATSGDRDYNEQFF
TGTGCCACCAGTGGGGACAGAGATTACAATGAGCAGTTCTTC
>TRBD2|-|TRBV19|TRBJ2-1
CASSMAGGRGDEQFF
TGTGCCAGTAGTATGGCGGGAGGGCGGGGCGATGAGCAGTTCTTC